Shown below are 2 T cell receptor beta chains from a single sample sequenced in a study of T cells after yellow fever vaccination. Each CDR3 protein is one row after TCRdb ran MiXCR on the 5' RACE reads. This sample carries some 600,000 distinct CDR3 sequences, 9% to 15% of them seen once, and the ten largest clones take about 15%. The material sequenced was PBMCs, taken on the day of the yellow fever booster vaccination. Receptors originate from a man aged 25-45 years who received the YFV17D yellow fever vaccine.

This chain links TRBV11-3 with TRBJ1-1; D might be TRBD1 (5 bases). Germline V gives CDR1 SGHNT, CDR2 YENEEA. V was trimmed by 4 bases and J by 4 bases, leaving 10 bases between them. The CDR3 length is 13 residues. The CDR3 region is CASSYITGTEAFF. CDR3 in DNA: TGTGCCAGCAGCTACATTACAGGCACTGAAGCTTTCTTT.

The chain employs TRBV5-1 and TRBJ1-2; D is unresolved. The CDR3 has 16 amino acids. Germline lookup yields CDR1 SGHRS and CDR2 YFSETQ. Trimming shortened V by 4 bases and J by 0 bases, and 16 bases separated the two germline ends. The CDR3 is CASSLESRTANYGYTF. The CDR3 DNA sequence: TGCGCCAGCAGCCTTGAATCCCGCACAGCTAACTATGGCTACACCTTC.